This T cell receptor beta chain stems from a study of blood T cell repertoires in COVID-19. The overall study: Nucleic acid was either cDNA or gDNA, and it came from T cells, B-cell-depleted T cells, or PBMCs.

The germline V and J ends were trimmed by 0 bases and 7 bases, with 16 bases remaining between them. This CDR3 spans 16 amino acids. Germline V lookup: CDR1 LNHNV, CDR2 YYDKDF (reference sequence). In the original analysis: Reference gene primer amplification gave nucleated cell count estimates. This table comes from immunoSEQ multiplex PCR, and its TCRdb copy is limited to in-frame clones, with some not included. V and J calls and clone size follow that table, whereas D and trimming were derived from the DNA. The sample lists roughly 250,000 clones; around 90% were seen once. Only one count was recorded for this clone.

The source is a human donor in a cohort exposed to, infected with or recovered from COVID-19 (not recorded which). The donor label of this sample is uncertain. The V call is TRBV15, the J call TRBJ2-1; tentatively, D is TRBD2 (6 bases). What was sequenced was PBMCs or T cells enriched from blood (not recorded which). The CDR3 bases are TGTGCCACCAGCAGAGATGCGACTACGGGGGTTAATGAGCAGTTCTTC. Amino acids: CATSRDATTGVNEQFF.